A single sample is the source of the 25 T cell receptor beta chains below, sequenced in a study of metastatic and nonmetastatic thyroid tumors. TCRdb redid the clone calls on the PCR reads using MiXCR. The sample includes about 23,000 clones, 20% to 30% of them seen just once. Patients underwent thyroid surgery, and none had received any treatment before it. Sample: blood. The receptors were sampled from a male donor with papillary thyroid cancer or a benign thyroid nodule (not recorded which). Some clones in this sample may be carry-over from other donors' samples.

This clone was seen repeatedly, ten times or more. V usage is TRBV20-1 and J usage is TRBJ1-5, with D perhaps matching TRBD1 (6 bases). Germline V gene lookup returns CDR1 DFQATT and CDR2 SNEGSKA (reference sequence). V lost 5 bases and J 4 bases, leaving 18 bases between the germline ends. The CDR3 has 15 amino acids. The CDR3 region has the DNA TGCAGTGCTCGAATAACAGTCAGGGGAAATCAGCCCCAGCATTTT. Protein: CSARITVRGNQPQHF.

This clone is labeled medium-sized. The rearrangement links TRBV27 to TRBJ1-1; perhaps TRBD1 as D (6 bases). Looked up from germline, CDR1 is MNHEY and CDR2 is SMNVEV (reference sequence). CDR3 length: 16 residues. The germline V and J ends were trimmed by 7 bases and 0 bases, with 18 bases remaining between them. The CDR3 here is CASMRRSGHLNTEAFF. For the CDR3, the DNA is TGTGCCAGCATGAGAAGATCGGGACACTTGAACACTGAAGCTTTCTTT.

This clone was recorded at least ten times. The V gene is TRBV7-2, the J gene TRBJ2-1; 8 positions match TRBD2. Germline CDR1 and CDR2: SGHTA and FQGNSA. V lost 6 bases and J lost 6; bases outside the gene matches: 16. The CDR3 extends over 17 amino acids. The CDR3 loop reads CASRPTPIAGLSNEQFF. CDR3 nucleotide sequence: TGTGCCAGCAGGCCTACCCCGATAGCGGGACTAAGCAATGAGCAGTTCTTC.

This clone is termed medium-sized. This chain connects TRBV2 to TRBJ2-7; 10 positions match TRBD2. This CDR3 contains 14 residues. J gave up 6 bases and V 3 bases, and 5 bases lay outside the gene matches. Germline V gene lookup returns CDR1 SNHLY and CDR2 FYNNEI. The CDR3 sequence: CASSDELAGAEQYF. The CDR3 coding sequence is TGTGCCAGCAGTGATGAGCTAGCGGGAGCCGAGCAGTACTTC.

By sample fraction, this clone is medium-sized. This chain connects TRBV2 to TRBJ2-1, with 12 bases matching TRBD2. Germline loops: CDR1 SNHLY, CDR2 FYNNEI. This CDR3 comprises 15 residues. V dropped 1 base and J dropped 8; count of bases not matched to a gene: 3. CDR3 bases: TGTGCCAGCAGTGAAGGACTAGCGGGAGCCTATGAGCAGTTCTTC. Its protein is CASSEGLAGAYEQFF.

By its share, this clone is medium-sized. The CDR3 DNA is TGTGCCAGTAGTAGGCTGCCCAGCAATCAGCCCCAGCATTTT. It yields the protein CASSRLPSNQPQHF. The rearrangement links TRBV19 to TRBJ1-5; the D is unclear. Germline-derived CDR1 and CDR2 are LNHDA and SQIVND (reference sequence). Trimming took 4 bases from V and 1 from J, leaving 8 bases between them. There are 14 residues in the CDR3. Full variable domain (missing parts from reference TRBV19 and TRBJ1-5): DGGITQSPKYLFRKEGQNVTLSCEQNLNHDAMYWYRQDPGQGLRLIYYSQIVNDFQKGDIAEGYSVSREKKESFPLTVTSAQKNPTAFYLCASSRLPSNQPQHFGDGTRLSIL.

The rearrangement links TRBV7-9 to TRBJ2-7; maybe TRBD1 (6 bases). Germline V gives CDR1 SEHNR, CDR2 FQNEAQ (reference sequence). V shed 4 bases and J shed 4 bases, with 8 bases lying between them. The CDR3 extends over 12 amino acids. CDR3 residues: CASSWDMYEQYF. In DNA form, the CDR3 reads TGTGCCAGCAGCTGGGACATGTACGAGCAGTACTTC.

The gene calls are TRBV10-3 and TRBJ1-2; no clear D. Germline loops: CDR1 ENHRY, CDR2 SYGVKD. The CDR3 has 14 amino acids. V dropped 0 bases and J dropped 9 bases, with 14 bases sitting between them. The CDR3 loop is CAISESPLAHCYTF. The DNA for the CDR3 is TGTGCCATCAGTGAGTCGCCGCTAGCCCATTGCTACACCTTC.

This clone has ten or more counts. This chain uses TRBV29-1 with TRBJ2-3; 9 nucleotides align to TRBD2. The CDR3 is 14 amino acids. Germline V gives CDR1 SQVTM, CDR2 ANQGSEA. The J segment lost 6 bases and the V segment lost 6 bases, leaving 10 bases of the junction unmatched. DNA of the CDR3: TGCAGCGTACGGCTAGCGGGATCGGGGGATACGCAGTATTTT. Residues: CSVRLAGSGDTQYF.

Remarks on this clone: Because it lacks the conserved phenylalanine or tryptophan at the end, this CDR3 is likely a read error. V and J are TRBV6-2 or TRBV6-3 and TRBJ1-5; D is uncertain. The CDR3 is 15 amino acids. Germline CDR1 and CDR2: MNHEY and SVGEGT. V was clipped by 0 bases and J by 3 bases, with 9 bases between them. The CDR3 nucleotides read TGTGCCAGCAGTTACTCTCCCACAGACAATCAGCCCCAGCATCCC. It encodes CASSYSPTDNQPQHP.

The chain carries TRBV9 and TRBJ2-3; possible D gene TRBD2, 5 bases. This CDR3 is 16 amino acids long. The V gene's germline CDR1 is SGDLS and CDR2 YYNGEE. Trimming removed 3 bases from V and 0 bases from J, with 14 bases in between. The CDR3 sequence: CASSAELGVSTDTQYF. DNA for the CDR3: TGTGCCAGCAGCGCCGAACTAGGAGTAAGCACAGATACGCAGTATTTT.

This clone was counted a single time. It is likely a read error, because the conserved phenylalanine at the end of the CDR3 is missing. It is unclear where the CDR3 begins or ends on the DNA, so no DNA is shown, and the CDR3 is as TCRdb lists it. The CDR3 protein is CASSLAGGNHPEHC. The V call is TRBV12-3 or TRBV12-4, the J call TRBJ1-5. The CDR3 comprises 14 residues, both ends counted.

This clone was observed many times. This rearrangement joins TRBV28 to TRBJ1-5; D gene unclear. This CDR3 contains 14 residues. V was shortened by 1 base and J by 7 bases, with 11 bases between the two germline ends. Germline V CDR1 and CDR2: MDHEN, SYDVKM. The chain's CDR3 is CASSLFGRGQPQHF. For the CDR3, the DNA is TGTGCCAGCAGTTTATTCGGTAGAGGACAGCCCCAGCATTTT.

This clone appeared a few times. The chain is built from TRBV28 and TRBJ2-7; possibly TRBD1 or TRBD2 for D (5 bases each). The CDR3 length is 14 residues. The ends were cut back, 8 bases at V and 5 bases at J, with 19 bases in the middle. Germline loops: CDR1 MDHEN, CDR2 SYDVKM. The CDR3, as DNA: TGTGCCAGCGACGGGACCATAAATAACAACGAGCAGTACTTC. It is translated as CASDGTINNNEQYF.

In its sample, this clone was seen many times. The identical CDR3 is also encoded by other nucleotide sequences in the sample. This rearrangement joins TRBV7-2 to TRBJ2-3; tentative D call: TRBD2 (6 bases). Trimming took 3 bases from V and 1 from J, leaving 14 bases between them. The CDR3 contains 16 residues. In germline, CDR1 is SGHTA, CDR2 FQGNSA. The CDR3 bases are TGTGCCAGCAGCTTTGGAGGGCCTGTTGGCACAGATACGCAGTATTTT. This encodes CASSFGGPVGTDTQYF.

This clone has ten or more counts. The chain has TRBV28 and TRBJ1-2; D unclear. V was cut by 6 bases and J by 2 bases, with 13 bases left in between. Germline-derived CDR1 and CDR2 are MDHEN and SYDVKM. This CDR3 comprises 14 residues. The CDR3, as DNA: TGTGCCAGCAGAGAGAGGATCCAAAACTATGGCTACACCTTC. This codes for CASRERIQNYGYTF.

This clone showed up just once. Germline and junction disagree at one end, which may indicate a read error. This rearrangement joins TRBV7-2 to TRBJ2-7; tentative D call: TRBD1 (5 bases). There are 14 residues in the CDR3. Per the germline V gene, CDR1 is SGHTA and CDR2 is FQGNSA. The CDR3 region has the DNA TGTGCCAGCAGCTTAGGTCAGGGCCACTACGAGCAGAACTTC. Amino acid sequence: CASSLGQGHYEQNF.

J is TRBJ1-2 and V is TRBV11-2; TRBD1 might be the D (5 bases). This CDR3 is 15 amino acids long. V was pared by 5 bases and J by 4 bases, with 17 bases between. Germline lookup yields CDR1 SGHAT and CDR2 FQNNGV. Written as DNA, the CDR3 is TGTGCCAGCAGCCCCCTGAAGGGGCATGGCTATGGCTACACCTTC. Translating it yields CASSPLKGHGYGYTF.

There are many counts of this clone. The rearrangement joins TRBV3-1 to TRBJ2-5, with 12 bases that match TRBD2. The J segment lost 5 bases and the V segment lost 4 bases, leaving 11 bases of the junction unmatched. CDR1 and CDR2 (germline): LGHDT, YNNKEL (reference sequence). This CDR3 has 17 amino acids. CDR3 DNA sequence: TGTGCCAGCAGCCCGACTAGCGGGAGAACCAGGGGGGAGACCCAGTACTTC. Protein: CASSPTSGRTRGETQYF.

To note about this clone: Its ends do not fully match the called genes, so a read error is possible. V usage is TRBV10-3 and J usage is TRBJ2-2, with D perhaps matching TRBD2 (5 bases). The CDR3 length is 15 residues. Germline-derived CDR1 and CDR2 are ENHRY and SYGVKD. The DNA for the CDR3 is TGCGCCATCGGGAATGGGCTACCCAACACCGGGGAGCAGTTTTTT. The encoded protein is CAIGNGLPNTGEQFF.

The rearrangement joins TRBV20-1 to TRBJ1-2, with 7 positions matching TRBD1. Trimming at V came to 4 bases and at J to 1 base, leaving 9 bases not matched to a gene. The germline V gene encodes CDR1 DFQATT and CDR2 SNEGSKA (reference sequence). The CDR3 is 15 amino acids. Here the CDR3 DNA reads TGCAGTGCTAACCCGGGACAGCTTTTTAACTATGGCTACACCTTC. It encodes CSANPGQLFNYGYTF.

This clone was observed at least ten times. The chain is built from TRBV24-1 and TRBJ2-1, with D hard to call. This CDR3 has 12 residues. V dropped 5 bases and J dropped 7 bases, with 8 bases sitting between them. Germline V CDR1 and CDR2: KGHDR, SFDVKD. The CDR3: CATSGQTNEQFF. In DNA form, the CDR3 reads TGTGCCACCAGTGGGCAGACTAATGAGCAGTTCTTC.

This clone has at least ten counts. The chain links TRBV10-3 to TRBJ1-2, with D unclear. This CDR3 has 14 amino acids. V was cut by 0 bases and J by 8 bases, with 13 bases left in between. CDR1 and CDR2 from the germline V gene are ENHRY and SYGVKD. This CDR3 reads CAISESIAGRGYTF. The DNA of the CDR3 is TGTGCCATCAGTGAGTCGATCGCGGGGAGAGGCTACACCTTC.

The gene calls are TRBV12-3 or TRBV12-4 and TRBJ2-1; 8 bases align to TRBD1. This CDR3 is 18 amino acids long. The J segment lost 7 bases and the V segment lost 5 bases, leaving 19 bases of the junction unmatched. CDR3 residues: CASSPGQVARGVSNEQFF. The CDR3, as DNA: TGTGCCAGCAGTCCGGGACAGGTGGCAAGGGGCGTATCGAATGAGCAGTTCTTC.

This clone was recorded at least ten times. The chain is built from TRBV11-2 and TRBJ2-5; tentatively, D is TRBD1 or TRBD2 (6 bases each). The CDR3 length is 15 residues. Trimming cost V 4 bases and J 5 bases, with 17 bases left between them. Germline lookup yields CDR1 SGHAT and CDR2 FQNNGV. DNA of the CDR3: TGTGCCAGCAGCTCGCCCAGGGGAGGAGACGAGACCCAGTACTTC. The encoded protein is CASSSPRGGDETQYF.